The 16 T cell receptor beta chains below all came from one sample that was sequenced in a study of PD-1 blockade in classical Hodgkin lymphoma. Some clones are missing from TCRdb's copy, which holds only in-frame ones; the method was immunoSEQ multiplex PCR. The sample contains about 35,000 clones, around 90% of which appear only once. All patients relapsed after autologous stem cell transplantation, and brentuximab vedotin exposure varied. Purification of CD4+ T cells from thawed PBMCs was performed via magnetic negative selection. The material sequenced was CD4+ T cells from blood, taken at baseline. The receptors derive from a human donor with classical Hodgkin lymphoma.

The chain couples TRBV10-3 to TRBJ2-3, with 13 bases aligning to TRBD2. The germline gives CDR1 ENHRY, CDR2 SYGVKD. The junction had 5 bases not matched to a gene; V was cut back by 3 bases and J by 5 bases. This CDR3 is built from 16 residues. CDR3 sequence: CAISDRTSGSGDTQYF. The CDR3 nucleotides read TGTGCCATCAGTGACCGGACTAGCGGGAGTGGAGATACGCAGTATTTT.

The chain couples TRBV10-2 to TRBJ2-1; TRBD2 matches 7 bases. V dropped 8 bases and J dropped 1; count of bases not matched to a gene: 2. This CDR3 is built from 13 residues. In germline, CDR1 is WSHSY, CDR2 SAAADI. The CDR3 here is CASPRESYNEQFF. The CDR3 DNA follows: TGCGCCAGCCCGCGGGAGTCCTACAATGAGCAGTTCTTC.

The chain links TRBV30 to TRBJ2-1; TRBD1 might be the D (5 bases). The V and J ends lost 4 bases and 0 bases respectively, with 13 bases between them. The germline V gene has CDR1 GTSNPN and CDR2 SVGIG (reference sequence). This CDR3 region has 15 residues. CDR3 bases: TGTGCCTGGAACCAAGGGGCGGCCTCCTACAATGAGCAGTTCTTC. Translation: CAWNQGAASYNEQFF. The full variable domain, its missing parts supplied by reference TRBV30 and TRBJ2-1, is SQTIHQWPATLVQPVGSPLSLECTVEGTSNPNLYWYRQAAGRGLQLLFYSVGIGQISSEVPQNLSASRPQDRQFILSSKKLLLSDSGFYLCAWNQGAASYNEQFFGPGTRLTVL.

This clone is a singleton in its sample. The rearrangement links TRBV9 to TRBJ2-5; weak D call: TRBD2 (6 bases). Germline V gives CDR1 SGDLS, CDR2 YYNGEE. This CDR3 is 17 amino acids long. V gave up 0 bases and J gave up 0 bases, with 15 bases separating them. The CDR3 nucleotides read TGTGCCAGCAGCGTAGGCCTGGGAGGAAGGGACCAAGAGACCCAGTACTTC. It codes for CASSVGLGGRDQETQYF.

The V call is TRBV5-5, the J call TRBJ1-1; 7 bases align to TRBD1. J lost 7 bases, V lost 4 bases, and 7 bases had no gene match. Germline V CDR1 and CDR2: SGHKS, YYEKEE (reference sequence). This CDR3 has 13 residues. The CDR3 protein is CASSRDRLFEAFF. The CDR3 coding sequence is TGTGCCAGCAGCCGGGACAGATTATTTGAAGCTTTCTTT.

The CDR3 DNA follows: TGTGCCAGCAGCGTAGGGCCGACCGGGGATACGCAGTATTTT. Encoded protein: CASSVGPTGDTQYF. The chain is built from TRBV9 and TRBJ2-3; D remains ambiguous. V was pared by 0 bases and J by 6 bases, with 11 bases between. CDR3 length: 14 residues. The germline V gene encodes CDR1 SGDLS and CDR2 YYNGEE.

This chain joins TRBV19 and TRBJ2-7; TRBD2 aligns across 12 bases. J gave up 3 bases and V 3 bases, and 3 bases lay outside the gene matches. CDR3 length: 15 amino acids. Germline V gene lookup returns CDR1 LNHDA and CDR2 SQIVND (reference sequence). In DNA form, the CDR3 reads TGTGCCAGTAGTATTGGACTAGCGGGGATCTACGAGCAGTACTTC. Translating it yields CASSIGLAGIYEQYF.

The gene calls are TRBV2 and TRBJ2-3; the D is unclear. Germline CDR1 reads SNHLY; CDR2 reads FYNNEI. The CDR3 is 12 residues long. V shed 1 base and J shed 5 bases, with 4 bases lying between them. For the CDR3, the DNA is TGTGCCAGCAGTGAAGTCGAAGATACGCAGTATTTT. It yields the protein CASSEVEDTQYF.

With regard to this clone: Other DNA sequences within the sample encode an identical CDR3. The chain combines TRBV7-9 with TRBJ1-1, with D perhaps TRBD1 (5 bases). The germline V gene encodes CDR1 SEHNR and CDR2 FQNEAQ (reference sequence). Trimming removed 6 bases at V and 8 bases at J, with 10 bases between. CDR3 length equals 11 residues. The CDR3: CASSRTPEAFF. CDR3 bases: TGTGCCAGCAGTCGGACACCCGAAGCTTTCTTT.

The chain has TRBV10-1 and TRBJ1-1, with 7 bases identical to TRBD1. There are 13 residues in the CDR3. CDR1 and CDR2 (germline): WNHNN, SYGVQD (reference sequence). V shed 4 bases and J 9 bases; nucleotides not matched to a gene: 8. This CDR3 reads CASSGPGQKKAFF. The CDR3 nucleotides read TGCGCCAGCAGTGGACCGGGACAGAAAAAAGCTTTCTTT.

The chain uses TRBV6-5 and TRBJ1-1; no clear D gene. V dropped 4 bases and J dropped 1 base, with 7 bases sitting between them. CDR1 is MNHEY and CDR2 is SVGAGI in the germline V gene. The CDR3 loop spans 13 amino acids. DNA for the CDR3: TGTGCCAGCAGTTCCTCCGGGAACACTGAAGCTTTCTTT. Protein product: CASSSSGNTEAFF.

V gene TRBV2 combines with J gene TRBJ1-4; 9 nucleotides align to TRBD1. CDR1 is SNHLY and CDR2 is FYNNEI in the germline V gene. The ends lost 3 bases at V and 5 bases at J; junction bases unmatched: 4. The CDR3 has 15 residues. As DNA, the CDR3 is TGTGCCAGCAGTGATATGGGACAGGGAAATGAAAAACTGTTTTTT. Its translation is CASSDMGQGNEKLFF.

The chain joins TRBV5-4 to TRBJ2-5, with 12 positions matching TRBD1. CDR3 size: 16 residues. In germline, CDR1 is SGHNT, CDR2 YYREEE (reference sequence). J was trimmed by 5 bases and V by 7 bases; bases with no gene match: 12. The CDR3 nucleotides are TGTGCCAGCCGGACCGGGGGACAGGGGGCTGTTGAGACCCAGTACTTC. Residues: CASRTGGQGAVETQYF.

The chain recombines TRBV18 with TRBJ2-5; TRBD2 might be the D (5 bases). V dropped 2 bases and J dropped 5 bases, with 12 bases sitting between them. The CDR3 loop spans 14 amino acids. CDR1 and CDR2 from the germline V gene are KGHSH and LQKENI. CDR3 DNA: TGTGCCAGCTCACCATCGCTAGCTATGGAGACCCAGTACTTC. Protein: CASSPSLAMETQYF.

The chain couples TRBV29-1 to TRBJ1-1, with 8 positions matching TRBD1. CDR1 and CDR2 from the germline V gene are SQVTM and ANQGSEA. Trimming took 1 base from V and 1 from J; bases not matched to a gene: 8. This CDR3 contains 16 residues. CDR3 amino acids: CSVEGQGTSRNTEAFF. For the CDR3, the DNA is TGCAGCGTTGAAGGACAGGGGACCTCAAGGAACACTGAAGCTTTCTTT.

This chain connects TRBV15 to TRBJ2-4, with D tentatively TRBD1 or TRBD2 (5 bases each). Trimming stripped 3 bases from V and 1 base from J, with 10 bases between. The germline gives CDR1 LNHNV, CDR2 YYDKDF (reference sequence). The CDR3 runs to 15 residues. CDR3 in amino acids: CATSSRGEAKNIQYF. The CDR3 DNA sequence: TGTGCCACCAGCAGCCGAGGGGAGGCCAAAAACATTCAGTACTTC.